The rows below give T cell receptor beta chains drawn from one sample of a study of cytotoxic CD8 clonotypes in ibrutinib-treated CLL. The data were produced by immunoSEQ multiplex PCR, yet TCRdb's version contains in-frame clones alone and is incomplete. The sample consists of about 200,000 clones, roughly 73% of them appearing once. The sample here was PBMCs, taken after 12 months of ibrutinib treatment. The receptors here all came from a human donor with chronic lymphocytic leukemia. Both conserved end residues are part of each CDR3. D genes are given only for firm matches.

J gene: TRBJ2-4; D gene: -; V gene: TRBV5-6; CDR3 protein: CASSTLLRLAKNIQYF
J gene: TRBJ2-3; D gene: -; V gene: TRBV5-5; CDR3 protein: CASSWGLPDTQYF
J gene: TRBJ2-3; D gene: TRBD2; V gene: TRBV7-6; CDR3 protein: CASTLGLAGGSDTQYF
J gene: TRBJ2-7; D gene: -; V gene: TRBV28; CDR3 protein: CASRQGGGAAYEQYF
J gene: TRBJ2-7; D gene: -; V gene: TRBV5-8; CDR3 protein: CASSVLSSWVMSPSYEQYF
J gene: TRBJ2-7; D gene: -; V gene: TRBV9; CDR3 protein: CASSVGLAVYEQYF
J gene: TRBJ2-2; D gene: -; V gene: TRBV9; CDR3 protein: CASSVNLGGTNTGELFF
J gene: TRBJ1-2; D gene: -; V gene: TRBV27; CDR3 protein: CASSPRESYGYTF
J gene: TRBJ2-3; D gene: TRBD2; V gene: TRBV5-1; CDR3 protein: CASSPGSGSSSTDTQYF
J gene: TRBJ2-7; D gene: TRBD1; V gene: TRBV27; CDR3 protein: CASILTGQISYEQYF